This entry describes one T cell receptor (beta chain). The target of this receptor is not known. Within one base of it there is no much larger clone, and no base qualities were kept. At diagnosis, tumor, uninvolved tumor-adjacent lung and peripheral blood were collected and then preserved as a mix of FFPE and fresh-frozen material. Blood samples were analyzed as peripheral blood mononuclear cells for TCR repertoire profiling. The data were obtained in a study of T cells in localized non-small cell lung cancer (TCRdb year 2020). About the full investigation: Comparing tumors with uninvolved tumor-adjacent lungs, the study looked at the T cell repertoires of approximately 240 patients with early-stage NSCLC. The cohort was made up of around 240 treatment-naive NSCLC patients whose localized lung tumors had been resected. Of the NSCLC patients, fewer than 150 were male and some 97 were female, and the mean age was around 66 years. Paper-wide results and their limitations: Because multi-region sequencing of the tumors was not done, intratumor heterogeneity could not be ruled out. Of the top 100 tumor clones, a median of roughly 57 were detected in paired uninvolved adjacent lung; approximately 28 were also among that lung's top 100. Because of the exploratory design, TCR variables were selected using unadjusted p-values without false-discovery rate correction. Higher T cell density in blood was associated with longer overall survival, whereas higher clonality in adjacent lung was associated with shorter survival. The highest T cell clonality was observed in uninvolved tumor-adjacent lung, where clonality exceeded that of tumor, suggesting that antigenic responses were more focused in uninvolved tumor-adjacent lung.

TCR beta CDR3 regions were sequenced from DNA using the immunoSEQ Assay. The authors processed their data as follows. To compute T cell density, TCR beta template counts were normalized to usable DNA, which was estimated by amplifying housekeeping genes. Richness was estimated using the preseqR package, with extrapolation to 400,000 templates for PBMC samples and to 120,000 templates for tissue samples. Clonality was taken to be one minus Pielou's evenness. To identify tissue-enriched TCRs, differential abundance testing was run on productive amino-acid clonotypes with a minimum total count of 5 and an alpha of 0.1. The Jaccard Index and the Morisita Overlap Index were used to measure repertoire overlap between compartments. GLIPH clustered TCR beta CDR3s with public tetramer-defined viral CDR3s; viral motifs required at least three viral sequences plus V-gene enrichment. TCRdb retrieved this table from immuneACCESS and kept in-frame rearrangements only. Not all clones are present; in checked studies, unresolved V genes account for under half, and no reason is known for the remainder. Clonal size and the V and J genes are those of that table, whereas D and trimming came from the DNA. Present in this sample are about 39,000 clones, roughly 80% of which were seen just once. The top ten clones comprise 30% to 40% of the sample.

The CDR3 numbers 13 residues from cysteine through phenylalanine. Here the CDR3 DNA is all that survives: 39 bases in frame from base 1. Between the V and J ends, shortened by 3 bases and 5 bases respectively, the junction contains 8 bases. From the germline V gene (reference sequence), CDR1 is SEHNR and CDR2 is FQNEAQ. The specimen comprised PBMCs, sampled before any cancer treatment. This clonotype originated in a woman aged 40-69 years with stage II squamous cell lung carcinoma. The chain employs TRBV7-9 and TRBJ2-1; the D gene is possibly TRBD1, with 5 bases matching. The encoded CDR3 is CASSFGADNEQFF. The nucleotides are TGTGCCAGCAGCTTTGGGGCAGACAATGAGCAGTTCTTC.